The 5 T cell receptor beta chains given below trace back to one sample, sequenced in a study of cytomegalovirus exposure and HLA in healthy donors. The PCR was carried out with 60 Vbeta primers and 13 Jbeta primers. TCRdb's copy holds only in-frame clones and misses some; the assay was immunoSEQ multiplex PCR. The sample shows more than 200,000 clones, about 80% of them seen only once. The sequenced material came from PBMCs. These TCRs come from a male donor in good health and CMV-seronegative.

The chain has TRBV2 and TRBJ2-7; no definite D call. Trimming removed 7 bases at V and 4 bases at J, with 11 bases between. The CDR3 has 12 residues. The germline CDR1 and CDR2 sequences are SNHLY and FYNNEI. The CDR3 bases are TGTGCCAGCACCGGTAGCAAGTACGAGCAGTACTTC. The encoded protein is CASTGSKYEQYF.

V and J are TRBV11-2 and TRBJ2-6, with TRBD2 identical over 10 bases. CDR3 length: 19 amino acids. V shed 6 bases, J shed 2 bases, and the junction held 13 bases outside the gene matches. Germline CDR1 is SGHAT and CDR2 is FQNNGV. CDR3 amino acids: CASRNRLAGVSPGANVLTF. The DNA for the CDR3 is TGTGCCAGCAGAAATCGGCTAGCGGGAGTATCTCCTGGGGCCAACGTCCTGACTTTC.

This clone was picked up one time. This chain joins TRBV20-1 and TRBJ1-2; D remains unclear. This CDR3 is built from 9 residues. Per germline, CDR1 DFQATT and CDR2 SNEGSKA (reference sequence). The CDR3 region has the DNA TGCACGATCGGAGATGGCTACACCTTC. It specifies CTIGDGYTF.

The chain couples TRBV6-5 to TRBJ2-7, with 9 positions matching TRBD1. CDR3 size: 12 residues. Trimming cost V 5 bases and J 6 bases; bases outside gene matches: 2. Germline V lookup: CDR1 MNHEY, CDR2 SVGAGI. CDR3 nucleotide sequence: TGTGCCAGCAGTACGGACAGGGGCGAGCAGTACTTC. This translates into CASSTDRGEQYF.

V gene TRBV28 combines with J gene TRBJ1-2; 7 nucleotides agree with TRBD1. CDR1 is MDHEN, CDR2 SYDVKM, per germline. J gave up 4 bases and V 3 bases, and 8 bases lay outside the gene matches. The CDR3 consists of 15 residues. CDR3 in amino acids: CASSFPSGQVYGYTF. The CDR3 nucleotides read TGTGCCAGCAGTTTTCCTTCAGGACAGGTCTATGGCTACACCTTC.